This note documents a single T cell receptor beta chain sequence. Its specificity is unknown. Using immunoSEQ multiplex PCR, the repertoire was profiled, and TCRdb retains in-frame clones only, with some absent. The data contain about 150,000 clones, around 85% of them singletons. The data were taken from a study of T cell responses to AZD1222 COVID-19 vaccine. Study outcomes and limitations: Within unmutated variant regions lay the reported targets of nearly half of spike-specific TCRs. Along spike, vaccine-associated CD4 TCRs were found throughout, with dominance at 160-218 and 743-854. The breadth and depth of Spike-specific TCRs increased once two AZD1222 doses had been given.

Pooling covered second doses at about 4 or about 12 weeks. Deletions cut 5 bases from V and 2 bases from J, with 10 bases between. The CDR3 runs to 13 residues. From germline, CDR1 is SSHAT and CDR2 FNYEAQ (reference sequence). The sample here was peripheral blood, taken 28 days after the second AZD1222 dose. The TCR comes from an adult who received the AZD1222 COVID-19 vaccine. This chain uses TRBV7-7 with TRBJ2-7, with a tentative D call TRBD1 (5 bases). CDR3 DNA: TGTGCCAGCAGCCGACAGCCCCCCTACGAGCAGTACTTC. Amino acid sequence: CASSRQPPYEQYF. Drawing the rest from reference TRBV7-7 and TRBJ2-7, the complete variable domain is GAGVSQSPRYKVTKRGQDVTLRCDPISSHATLYWYQQALGQGPEFLTYFNYEAQPDKSGLPSDRFSAERPEGSISTLTIQRTEQRDSAMYRCASSRQPPYEQYFGPGTRLTVT.